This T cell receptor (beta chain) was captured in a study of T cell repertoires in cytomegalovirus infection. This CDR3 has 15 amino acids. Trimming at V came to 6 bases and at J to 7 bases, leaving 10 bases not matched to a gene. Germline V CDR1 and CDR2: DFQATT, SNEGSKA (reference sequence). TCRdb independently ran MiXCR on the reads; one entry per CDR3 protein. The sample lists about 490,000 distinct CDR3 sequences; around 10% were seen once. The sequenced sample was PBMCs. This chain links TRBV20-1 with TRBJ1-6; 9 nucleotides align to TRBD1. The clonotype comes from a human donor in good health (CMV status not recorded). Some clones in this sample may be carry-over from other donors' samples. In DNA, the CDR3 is TGCAGTGCCACCCGGACAGGGGCTGTAAATTCACCCCTCCACTTT. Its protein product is CSATRTGAVNSPLHF.